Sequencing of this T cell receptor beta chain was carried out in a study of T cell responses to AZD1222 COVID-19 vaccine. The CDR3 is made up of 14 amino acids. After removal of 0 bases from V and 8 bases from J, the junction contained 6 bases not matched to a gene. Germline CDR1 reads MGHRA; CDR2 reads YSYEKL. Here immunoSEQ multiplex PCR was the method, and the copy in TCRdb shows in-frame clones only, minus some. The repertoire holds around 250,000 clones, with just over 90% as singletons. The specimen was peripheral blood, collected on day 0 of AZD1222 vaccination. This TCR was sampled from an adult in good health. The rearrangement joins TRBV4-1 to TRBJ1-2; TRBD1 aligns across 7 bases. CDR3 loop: CASSQEGRGRGYTF. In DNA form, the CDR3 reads TGCGCCAGCAGCCAAGAGGGGAGGGGGCGCGGCTACACCTTC.